Listed here are 26 T cell receptor beta chains from one sample, sequenced in a study of blood T cell repertoires in COVID-19. Sequencing was performed with immunoSEQ multiplex PCR; in TCRdb, only in-frame clones are kept and a portion is missing. The sample shows about 280,000 clones, less than 85% of them seen only once. The sequenced material came from PBMCs or T cells enriched from blood (not recorded which). Receptors originate from a woman aged 45-59 years who had recovered from COVID-19.

V gene TRBV28 combines with J gene TRBJ1-1, with D possibly matching TRBD1 (5 bases). There are 11 residues in the CDR3. The V gene lost 5 bases and the J gene lost 11 bases, with 12 bases spanning the gap. The germline V gene has CDR1 MDHEN and CDR2 SYDVKM. CDR3 nucleotides: TGTGCCAGCAGTCATCAGGGTTGGGCTTTCTTT. Its translation is CASSHQGWAFF.

This clone was picked up a small number of times. This chain uses TRBV19 with TRBJ1-1, with 8 bases fitting TRBD1. V lost 5 bases, J lost 7 bases, and 6 bases stayed unmatched. Per the germline V gene, CDR1 is LNHDA and CDR2 is SQIVND (reference sequence). The CDR3 totals 13 residues. The CDR3 nucleotides are TGTGCCAGTAGTCCGGACAGGGACGATGAAGCTTTCTTT. Translated, it gives CASSPDRDDEAFF.

V gene TRBV19 combines with J gene TRBJ2-1; TRBD2 matches at 9 bases. V lost 6 bases, J lost 8 bases, and 5 bases stayed unmatched. In germline, CDR1 is LNHDA, CDR2 SQIVND (reference sequence). The CDR3 covers 13 residues. CDR3 loop: CASSASGIYEQFF. The CDR3 coding sequence is TGTGCCAGTAGCGCTAGCGGGATATATGAGCAGTTCTTC.

The chain carries TRBV19 and TRBJ1-6; D remains ambiguous. Germline values: CDR1 LNHDA, CDR2 SQIVND (reference sequence). V was cut by 3 bases and J by 0 bases, with 9 bases left in between. The CDR3 spans 16 residues. For the CDR3, the DNA is TGTGCCAGTAGTATCGTCAGAAGCTCCTATAATTCACCCCTCCACTTT. It specifies CASSIVRSSYNSPLHF.

The V call is TRBV5-5, the J call TRBJ2-7; D not resolved. V lost 2 bases to trimming and J lost 2 bases, with 8 bases between them. The germline gives CDR1 SGHKS, CDR2 YYEKEE (reference sequence). The CDR3 consists of 13 residues. The CDR3 here is CASSFRGTYEQYF. Written as DNA, the CDR3 is TGTGCCAGCAGCTTTAGAGGAACCTACGAGCAGTACTTC.

This chain joins TRBV5-1 and TRBJ1-2; 9 nucleotides line up with TRBD1. CDR3 length: 14 residues. The ends lost 4 bases at V and 8 bases at J; junction bases unmatched: 9. CDR1 is SGHRS, CDR2 YFSETQ, per germline. The CDR3 nucleotides are TGCGCCAGCAGCGAACTACAGGGGGCGTGGGGCTACACCTTC. Translated, it gives CASSELQGAWGYTF.

This chain links TRBV25-1 with TRBJ2-3; D might be TRBD1 (6 bases). CDR3 length: 16 amino acids. Germline CDR1 is MGHDK and CDR2 is SYGVNS. The V end lost 1 base, the J end lost 1 base, and 12 bases lay between the germline ends. The CDR3 region has the DNA TGTGCCAGCAGTGAATTTCTCGGACAGCGCACAGATACGCAGTATTTT. It translates to CASSEFLGQRTDTQYF. Based on the CDR3 plus reference TRBV25-1 and TRBJ2-3, the full variable domain is EADIYQTPRYLVIGTGKKITLECSQTMGHDKMYWYQQDPGMELHLIHYSYGVNSTEKGDLSSESTVSRIRTEHFPLTLESARPSHTSQYLCASSEFLGQRTDTQYFGPGTRLTVL.

This chain connects TRBV4-1 to TRBJ2-7, with TRBD2 as a possible D gene (6 bases). Germline-derived CDR1 and CDR2 are MGHRA and YSYEKL. Trimming cost V 6 bases and J 5 bases, with 14 bases left between them. This CDR3 is built from 13 residues. This CDR3 is CASSFERVDEQYF. The DNA of the CDR3 is TGCGCCAGCAGTTTCGAGCGGGTGGACGAGCAGTACTTC.

The rearrangement links TRBV30 to TRBJ2-2, with TRBD1 identical over 7 bases. The trim removed 1 base at V and 1 base at J, leaving 3 bases unmatched. There are 15 residues in the CDR3. From germline, CDR1 is GTSNPN and CDR2 SVGIG (reference sequence). The CDR3, as DNA: TGTGCCTGGAGTGGGGGGACAGAGAACACCGGGGAGCTGTTTTTT. This sequence encodes CAWSGGTENTGELFF.

The V call is TRBV7-8, the J call TRBJ2-3; 8 nucleotides align to TRBD2. The CDR3 has 16 amino acids. Trimming took 8 bases from V and 0 from J; bases not matched to a gene: 10. Germline V gene data show CDR1 as SGHVS and CDR2 as FQNEAQ. DNA of the CDR3: TGTGCCAGCTCCCGGGAGGGCCGTATCAGCACAGATACGCAGTATTTT. This codes for CASSREGRISTDTQYF.

This clone was recorded once. The chain uses TRBV15 and TRBJ2-2; 11 bases align to TRBD2. Germline lookup yields CDR1 LNHNV and CDR2 YYDKDF (reference sequence). This CDR3 is 17 amino acids long. V shed 1 base and J 7 bases; nucleotides not matched to a gene: 8. CDR3 region: CATSRGVAGGRFGELFF. CDR3 nucleotides: TGTGCCACCAGCAGAGGTGTAGCGGGGGGGCGATTCGGGGAGCTGTTTTTT.

This chain uses TRBV7-2 with TRBJ2-2, with a possible D match to TRBD2 (6 bases). V was cut by 2 bases and J by 1 base, with 11 bases left in between. This CDR3 region has 16 residues. Germline values: CDR1 SGHTA, CDR2 FQGNSA. This chain's CDR3 is CASSLFGGMNTGELFF. The DNA for the CDR3 is TGTGCCAGCAGCTTATTTGGCGGGATGAACACCGGGGAGCTGTTTTTT.

This clone showed up just a few times. The V and J genes are TRBV7-6 and TRBJ1-2, with TRBD1 matching 9 bases. CDR3 size: 13 residues. V gave up 5 bases and J gave up 4 bases; unmatched junction bases: 2. The V gene's germline CDR1 is SGHVS and CDR2 FNYEAQ. The CDR3 DNA sequence: TGTGCCAGCAGCCTGGGACAGGGCTATGGCTACACCTTC. This encodes CASSLGQGYGYTF. Combining the CDR3 with reference TRBV7-6 and TRBJ1-2 gives the whole variable domain GAGVSQSPRYKVTKRGQDVALRCDPISGHVSLYWYRQALGQGPEFLTYFNYEAQQDKSGLPNDRFSAERPEGSISTLTIQRTEQRDSAMYRCASSLGQGYGYTFGSGTRLTVV.

V and J are TRBV5-1 and TRBJ1-2, with 11 bases aligning to TRBD1. The CDR3 runs to 14 residues. Germline V gene sequence: CDR1 SGHRS, CDR2 YFSETQ. V trimming: 4 bases; J trimming: 7 bases; junction bases outside the gene matches: 6. This chain's CDR3 is CASSPGQGAFGYTF. CDR3 DNA: TGCGCCAGCAGCCCCGGACAGGGGGCATTTGGCTACACCTTC.

In its sample, this clone was seen once. In nucleotides, the CDR3 is TGTGCCAGCAGCTATCGCTTCGGGTCGGCCCAGCATTTT. Translating it yields CASSYRFGSAQHF. V usage is TRBV5-6 and J usage is TRBJ1-5; D is unclear. The V end lost 3 bases, the J end lost 11 bases, and 15 bases lay between the germline ends. The length of the CDR3 is 13 residues. Per germline, CDR1 SGHDT and CDR2 YYEEEE.

This chain connects TRBV5-8 to TRBJ2-4; 7 bases fit TRBD1. This CDR3 comprises 15 residues. Germline V gene sequence: CDR1 SGHTS, CDR2 YDEGEE. V shed 3 bases, J shed 6 bases, and the junction held 9 bases outside the gene matches. The CDR3 nucleotides are TGTGCCAGCAGCTCCGGCGCCGGGACAGTAAACATTCAGTACTTC. Protein sequence: CASSSGAGTVNIQYF. The full variable domain, in which reference TRBV5-8 and TRBJ2-4 provide the parts outside the CDR3, is EAGVTQSPTHLIKTRGQQATLRCSPISGHTSVYWYQQALGLGLQFLLWYDEGEERNRGNFPPRFSGRQFPNYSSELNVNALELEDSALYLCASSSGAGTVNIQYFGAGTRLSVL.

This clone has just a few counts. The V gene is TRBV30, the J gene TRBJ1-3, with 9 bases fitting TRBD1. The germline V gene encodes CDR1 GTSNPN and CDR2 SVGIG (reference sequence). Unmatched junction bases numbered 7, after V lost 5 bases and J lost 5 bases. The length of the CDR3 is 14 residues. CDR3 residues: CAWETGGWRNTIYF. DNA for the CDR3: TGTGCCTGGGAAACAGGGGGCTGGAGAAACACCATATATTTT.

The CDR3 coding sequence is TGCGCCAGCAGCGTCGACCAGGGGTCCTATAATTCACCCCTCCACTTT. It codes for CASSVDQGSYNSPLHF. This chain uses TRBV5-1 with TRBJ1-6, with D tentatively TRBD1 (6 bases). Per the germline V gene, CDR1 is SGHRS and CDR2 is YFSETQ. V lost 4 bases to trimming and J lost 1 base, with 12 bases between them. CDR3 size: 16 residues.

The chain has TRBV28 and TRBJ2-5, with TRBD2 matching 8 bases. The V and J ends lost 5 bases and 5 bases, in that order; junction bases with no gene match: 7. The CDR3 spans 14 residues. From germline, CDR1 is MDHEN and CDR2 SYDVKM. DNA of the CDR3: TGTGCCAGCAGTCCCCGGGAGGGGGGGGAGACCCAGTACTTC. Translation: CASSPREGGETQYF.

The chain recombines TRBV19 with TRBJ1-2; TRBD1 might be the D (6 bases). The CDR3 extends over 14 amino acids. Trimming took off 6 bases at V and 9 bases at J, with 20 bases between the two ends. Looked up from germline, CDR1 is LNHDA and CDR2 is SQIVND (reference sequence). CDR3 nucleotides: TGTGCCAGTAGGGACAGCCAAACTCTCATCCGCTACACCTTC. This codes for CASRDSQTLIRYTF.

The rearrangement joins TRBV6-5 to TRBJ2-7; tentatively, D is TRBD2 (7 bases). The V end was cut by 0 bases, the J end by 7 bases, with 16 bases between. Germline V CDR1 and CDR2: MNHEY, SVGAGI. This CDR3 region has 15 residues. The CDR3 coding sequence is TGTGCCAGCAGTTACTCACGGGGGGCTCGCGGGGAGCAGTACTTC. Protein product: CASSYSRGARGEQYF.

The chain recombines TRBV29-1 with TRBJ2-1, with 9 bases fitting TRBD2. The CDR3 has 14 residues. The ends lost 1 base at V and 5 bases at J; junction bases unmatched: 3. Germline V gene data show CDR1 as SQVTM and CDR2 as ANQGSEA. CDR3 amino acids: CSVEGTSVHNEQFF. The CDR3 DNA reads TGCAGCGTTGAAGGGACTAGCGTCCACAATGAGCAGTTCTTC.

The V and J genes are TRBV19 and TRBJ1-6; D not resolved. The CDR3 is made up of 14 amino acids. Germline CDR1 is LNHDA and CDR2 is SQIVND (reference sequence). V was trimmed by 3 bases and J by 10 bases, leaving 13 bases between them. CDR3 coding DNA: TGTGCCAGTAGTATCGGCGAAAGAGGGTCACCCCTCCACTTT. Its protein product is CASSIGERGSPLHF.

Only one count was recorded for this clone. The gene calls are TRBV19 and TRBJ2-3, with 11 nucleotides matching TRBD2. CDR1 LNHDA and CDR2 SQIVND come from the germline V gene (reference sequence). There are 16 residues in the CDR3. J lost 6 bases, V lost 5 bases, and 10 bases had no gene match. In nucleotides, the CDR3 is TGTGCCAGTAGTGTCAGCACTAGCGGGAGTGTCGATACGCAGTATTTT. Translation gives CASSVSTSGSVDTQYF.

This chain connects TRBV19 to TRBJ1-5; 10 nucleotides line up with TRBD1. The CDR3 has 16 residues. From germline, CDR1 is LNHDA and CDR2 SQIVND (reference sequence). The trim removed 5 bases at V and 4 bases at J, leaving 8 bases unmatched. The CDR3 sequence is CASSPRDRGSNQPQHF. CDR3 sequence (DNA): TGTGCCAGTAGTCCCCGGGACAGGGGATCGAATCAGCCCCAGCATTTT.

The chain is built from TRBV30 and TRBJ1-2; D remains unclear. Germline V gives CDR1 GTSNPN, CDR2 SVGIG (reference sequence). The CDR3 covers 13 residues. The V and J ends lost 8 bases and 2 bases respectively, with 15 bases between them. The CDR3 is CAKRDTHNYGYTF. The CDR3 bases are TGTGCCAAGAGGGATACACACAACTATGGCTACACCTTC.